This is a list of T cell receptor beta chains from one sample in a study of blood T cell repertoires in COVID-19. Produced via immunoSEQ multiplex PCR; TCRdb's table is partial and in-frame only. The data show roughly 49,000 clones, under 70% seen once. Sequences were obtained from peripheral blood. These receptors originate from a woman in her seventies with acute or convalescent COVID-19. Each CDR3 is given with its conserved first and last residue. Each record gives: V gene, J gene, D gene, clone size, CDR3 protein, CDR3 DNA. A D gene is named only where the DNA matches it firmly. Part of the rows lack a size; the others show once, few, many or a class for expanded clones.

TRBV6-2/TRBV6-3	TRBJ2-7	TRBD1	.	CASSYRRDRDNEQYF	TGTGCCAGCAGTTACAGGCGGGACAGGGACAACGAGCAGTACTTC
TRBV7-2	TRBJ1-2	.	medium-sized	CASSLVGGLLKGYTF	TGTGCCAGCAGCTTAGTGGGGGGGCTTTTGAAGGGCTACACCTTC
TRBV27	TRBJ2-3	TRBD2	few	CASSLDSGRTDTQYF	TGTGCCAGCAGTTTAGACAGCGGGAGGACAGATACGCAGTATTTT
TRBV7-8	TRBJ1-3	TRBD1	.	CASSLGTGVSGNTIYF	TGTGCCAGCAGCTTAGGGACAGGGGTCTCTGGAAACACCATATATTTT
TRBV7-2	TRBJ2-7	.	once	CASSLGGFYEQYF	TGTGCCAGCAGCTTAGGGGGCTTCTACGAGCAGTACTTC
TRBV2	TRBJ2-1	TRBD2	.	CASSGVAGEQFF	TGTGCCAGCAGTGGAGTAGCGGGTGAGCAGTTCTTC
TRBV30	TRBJ1-1	.	few	CAWSSEMNTEAFF	TGTGCCTGGAGTTCCGAGATGAACACTGAAGCTTTCTTT
TRBV27	TRBJ2-5	TRBD1	.	CASNGQGAGETQYF	TGTGCCAGCAACGGACAGGGGGCGGGGGAGACCCAGTACTTC
TRBV4-3	TRBJ2-7	.	.	CASSQGHGGYEQYF	TGCGCCAGCAGCCAAGGGCACGGGGGATACGAGCAGTACTTC
TRBV11-2	TRBJ1-2	TRBD1	few	CASSLEPGQGGRGYTF	TGTGCCAGCAGCTTAGAGCCGGGACAGGGAGGAAGAGGCTACACCTTC
TRBV2	TRBJ1-4	.	.	CASSEQGAASTNEKLFF	TGTGCCAGCAGTGAGCAAGGGGCAGCTTCGACTAATGAAAAACTGTTTTTT
TRBV12-5	TRBJ1-2	.	once	CASGFGRGRGYGYTF	TGTGCTAGTGGTTTCGGTAGGGGCAGAGGCTATGGCTACACCTTC
TRBV13	TRBJ2-2	TRBD2	few	CASSPSGSGTGELFF	TGTGCCAGCAGCCCTAGCGGGAGTGGCACCGGGGAGCTGTTTTTT
TRBV9	TRBJ2-5	TRBD2	once	CASSRGTSGAGSQYF	TGTGCCAGCAGCCGAGGGACTAGCGGTGCGGGTTCCCAGTACTTC
TRBV6-2/TRBV6-3	TRBJ2-1	TRBD2	few	CASSLAGALNEQFF	TGTGCCAGCAGCTTAGCGGGAGCTCTAAATGAGCAGTTCTTC
TRBV15	TRBJ1-4	.	.	CATSRVPGGTNEKLFF	TGTGCCACCAGCAGAGTACCGGGGGGAACTAATGAAAAACTGTTTTTT
TRBV6-1	TRBJ1-1	.	.	CASSEGGGSTEAFF	TGTGCCAGCAGTGAAGGGGGGGGTAGCACTGAAGCTTTCTTT
TRBV28	TRBJ1-1	TRBD1	.	CASTLGGQGGTEAFF	TGTGCCAGCACCTTAGGGGGACAGGGAGGGACTGAAGCTTTCTTT